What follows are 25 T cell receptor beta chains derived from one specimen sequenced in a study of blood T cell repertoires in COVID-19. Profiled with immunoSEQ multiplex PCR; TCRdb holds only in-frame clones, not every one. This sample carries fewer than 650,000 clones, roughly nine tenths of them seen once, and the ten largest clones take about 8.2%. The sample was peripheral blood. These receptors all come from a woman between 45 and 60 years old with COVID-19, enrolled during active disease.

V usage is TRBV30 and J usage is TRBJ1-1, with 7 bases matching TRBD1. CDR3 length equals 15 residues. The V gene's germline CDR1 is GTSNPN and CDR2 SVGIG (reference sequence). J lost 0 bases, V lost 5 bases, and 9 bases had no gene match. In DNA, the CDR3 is TGTGCCTGGTCGAGTTTGACAGGGCTGAACACTGAAGCTTTCTTT. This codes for CAWSSLTGLNTEAFF.

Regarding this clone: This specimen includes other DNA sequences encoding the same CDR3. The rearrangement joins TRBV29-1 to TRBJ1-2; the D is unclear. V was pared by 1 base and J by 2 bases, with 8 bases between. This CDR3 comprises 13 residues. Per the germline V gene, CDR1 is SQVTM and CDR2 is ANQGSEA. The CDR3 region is CSVEGPLNYGYTF. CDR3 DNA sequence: TGCAGCGTTGAAGGGCCCCTCAACTATGGCTACACCTTC.

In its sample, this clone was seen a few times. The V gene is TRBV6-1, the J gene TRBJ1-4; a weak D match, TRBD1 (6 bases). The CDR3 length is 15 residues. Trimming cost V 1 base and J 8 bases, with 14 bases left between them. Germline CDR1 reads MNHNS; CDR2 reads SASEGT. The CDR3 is CASSEEGGLGEKLFF. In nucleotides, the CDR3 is TGTGCCAGCAGTGAAGAGGGGGGGCTAGGGGAAAAACTGTTTTTT.

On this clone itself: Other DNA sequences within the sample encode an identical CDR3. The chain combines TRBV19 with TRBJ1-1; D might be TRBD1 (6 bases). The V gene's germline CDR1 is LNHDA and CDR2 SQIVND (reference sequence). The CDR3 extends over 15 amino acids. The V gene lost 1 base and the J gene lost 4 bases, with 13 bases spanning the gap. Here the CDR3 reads CASSIVGRGGTEAFF. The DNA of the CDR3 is TGTGCCAGTAGTATAGTCGGCAGGGGTGGCACTGAAGCTTTCTTT.

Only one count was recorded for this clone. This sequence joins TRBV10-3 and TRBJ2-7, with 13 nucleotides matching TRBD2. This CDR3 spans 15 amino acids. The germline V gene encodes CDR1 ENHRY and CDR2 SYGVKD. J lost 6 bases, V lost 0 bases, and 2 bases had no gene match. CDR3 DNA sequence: TGTGCCATCAGTGAGTCGACTAGCGGGGGGTCCGAGCAGTACTTC. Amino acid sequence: CAISESTSGGSEQYF.

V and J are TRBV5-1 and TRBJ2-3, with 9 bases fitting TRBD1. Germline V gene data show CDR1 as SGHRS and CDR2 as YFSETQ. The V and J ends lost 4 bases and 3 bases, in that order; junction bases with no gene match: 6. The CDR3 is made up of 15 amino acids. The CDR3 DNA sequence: TGCGCCAGCAGCCCGGAGGGGACAGGGACAGATACGCAGTATTTT. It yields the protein CASSPEGTGTDTQYF.

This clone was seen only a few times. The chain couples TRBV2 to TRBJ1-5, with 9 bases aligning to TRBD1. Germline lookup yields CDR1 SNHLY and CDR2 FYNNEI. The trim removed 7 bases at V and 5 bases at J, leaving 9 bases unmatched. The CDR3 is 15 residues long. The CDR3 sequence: CASIRDRESDQPQHF. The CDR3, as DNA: TGTGCCAGCATCCGGGACAGGGAGAGCGATCAGCCCCAGCATTTT.

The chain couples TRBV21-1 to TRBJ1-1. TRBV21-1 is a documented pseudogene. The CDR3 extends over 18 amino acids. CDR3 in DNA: TGTGCCAGCAGCGTAGAGAAAGCGGGACGGTGGATGAACACTGAAGCTTTCTTT. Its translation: CASSVEKAGRWMNTEAFF.

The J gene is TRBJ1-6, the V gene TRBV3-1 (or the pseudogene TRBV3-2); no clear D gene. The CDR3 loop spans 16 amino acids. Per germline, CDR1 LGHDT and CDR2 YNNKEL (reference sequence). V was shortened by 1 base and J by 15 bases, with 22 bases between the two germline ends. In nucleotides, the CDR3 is TGTGCCAGCAGCCAAGTATCTAGGCCTAATTCTGGATTCCTCCACTTT. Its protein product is CASSQVSRPNSGFLHF.

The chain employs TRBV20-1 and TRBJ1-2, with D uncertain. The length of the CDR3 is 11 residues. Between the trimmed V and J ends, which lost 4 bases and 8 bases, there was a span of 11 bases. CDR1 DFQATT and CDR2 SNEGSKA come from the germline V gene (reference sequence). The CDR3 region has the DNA TGCAGTGCTACAGCGGGGTGGGGCTACACCTTC. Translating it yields CSATAGWGYTF.

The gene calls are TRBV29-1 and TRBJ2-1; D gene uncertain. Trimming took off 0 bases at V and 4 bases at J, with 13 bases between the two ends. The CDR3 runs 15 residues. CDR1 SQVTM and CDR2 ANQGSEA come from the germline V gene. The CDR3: CSVEDTVSHYNEQFF. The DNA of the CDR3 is TGCAGCGTTGAAGACACAGTTAGTCATTACAATGAGCAGTTCTTC.

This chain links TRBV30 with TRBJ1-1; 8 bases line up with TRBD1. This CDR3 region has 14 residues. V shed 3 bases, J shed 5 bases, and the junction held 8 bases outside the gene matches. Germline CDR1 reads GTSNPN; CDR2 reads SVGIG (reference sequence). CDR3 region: CAWREDRESTEAFF. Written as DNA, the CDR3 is TGTGCCTGGAGAGAGGACAGGGAGAGTACTGAAGCTTTCTTT.

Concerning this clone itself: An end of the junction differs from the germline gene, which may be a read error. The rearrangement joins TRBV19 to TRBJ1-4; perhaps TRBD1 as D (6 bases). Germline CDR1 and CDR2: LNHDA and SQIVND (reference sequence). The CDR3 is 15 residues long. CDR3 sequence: CASSTGWGPNEKLFF. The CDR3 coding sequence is TGTGCCAGCAGTACAGGGTGGGGCCCTAATGAAAAACTGTTTTTT.

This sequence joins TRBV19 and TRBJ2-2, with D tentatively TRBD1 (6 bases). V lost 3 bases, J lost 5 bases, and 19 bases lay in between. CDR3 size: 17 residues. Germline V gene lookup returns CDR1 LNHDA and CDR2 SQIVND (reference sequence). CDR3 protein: CASSIVRPGAVTGELFF. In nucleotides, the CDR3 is TGTGCCAGTAGTATCGTTCGTCCAGGGGCCGTAACCGGGGAGCTGTTTTTT.

CDR3 sequence (DNA): TGTGCCAGCCTTCCGGGACAGGGCGTTTTGAATGGCTACACCTTC. It codes for CASLPGQGVLNGYTF. V is TRBV6-6 and J is TRBJ1-2; 9 nucleotides agree with TRBD1. V lost 8 bases to trimming and J lost 6 bases; unmatched junction nucleotides: 13. CDR3 size: 15 residues. Germline-derived CDR1 and CDR2 are MNHNY and SVGAGI (reference sequence).

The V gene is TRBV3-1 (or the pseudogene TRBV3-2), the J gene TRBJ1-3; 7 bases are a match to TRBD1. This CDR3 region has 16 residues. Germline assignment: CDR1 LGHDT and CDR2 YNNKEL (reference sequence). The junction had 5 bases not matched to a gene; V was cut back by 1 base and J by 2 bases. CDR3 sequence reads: CASSQAFGTAGNTIYF. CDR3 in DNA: TGTGCCAGCAGCCAAGCTTTCGGGACAGCTGGAAACACCATATATTTT.

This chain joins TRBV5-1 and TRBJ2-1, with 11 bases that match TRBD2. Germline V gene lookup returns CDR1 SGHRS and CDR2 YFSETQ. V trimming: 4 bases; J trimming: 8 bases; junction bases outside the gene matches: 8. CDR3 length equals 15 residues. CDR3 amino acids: CASSRPLLAGDEQFF. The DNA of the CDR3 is TGCGCCAGCAGCCGACCTCTACTAGCGGGAGATGAGCAGTTCTTC.

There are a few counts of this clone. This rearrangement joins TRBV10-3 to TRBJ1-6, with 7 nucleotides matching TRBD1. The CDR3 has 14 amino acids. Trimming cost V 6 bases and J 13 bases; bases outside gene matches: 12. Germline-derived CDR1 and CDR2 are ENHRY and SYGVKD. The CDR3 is CAISQGTVMRPLHF. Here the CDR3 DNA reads TGTGCCATCAGCCAGGGGACAGTTATGCGGCCCCTCCACTTT.

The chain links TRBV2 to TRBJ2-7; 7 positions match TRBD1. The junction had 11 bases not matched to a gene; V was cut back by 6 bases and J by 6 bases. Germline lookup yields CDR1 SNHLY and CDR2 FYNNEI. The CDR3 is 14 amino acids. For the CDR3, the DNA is TGTGCCAGCAGCTCCAGGACAGGACTTTTCGAGCAGTACTTC. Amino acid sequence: CASSSRTGLFEQYF.

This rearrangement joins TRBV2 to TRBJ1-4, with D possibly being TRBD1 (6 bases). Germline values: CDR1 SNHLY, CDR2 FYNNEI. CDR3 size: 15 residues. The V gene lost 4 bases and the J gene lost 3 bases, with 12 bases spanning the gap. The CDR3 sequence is CASSGRTDPNEKLFF. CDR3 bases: TGTGCCAGCAGTGGGAGGACAGATCCTAATGAAAAACTGTTTTTT.

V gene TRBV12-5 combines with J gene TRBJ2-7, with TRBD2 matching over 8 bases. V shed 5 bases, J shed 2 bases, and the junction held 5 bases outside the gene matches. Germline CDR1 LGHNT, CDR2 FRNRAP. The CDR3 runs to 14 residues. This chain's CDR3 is CASGPSGGTYEQYF. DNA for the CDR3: TGTGCTAGTGGTCCCAGCGGGGGAACCTACGAGCAGTACTTC.

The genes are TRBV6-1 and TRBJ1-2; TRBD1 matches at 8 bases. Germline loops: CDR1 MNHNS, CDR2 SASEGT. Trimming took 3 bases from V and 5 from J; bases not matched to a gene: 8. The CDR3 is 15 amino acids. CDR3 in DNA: TGTGCCAGCAGTGAGATCAGGGGGCAGGGGTATGGCTACACCTTC. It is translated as CASSEIRGQGYGYTF.

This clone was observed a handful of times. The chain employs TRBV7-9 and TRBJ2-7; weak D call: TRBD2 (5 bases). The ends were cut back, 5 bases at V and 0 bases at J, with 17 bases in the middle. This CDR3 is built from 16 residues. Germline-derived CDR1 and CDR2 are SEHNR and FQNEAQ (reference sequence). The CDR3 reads CASSPHDYRLSYEQYF. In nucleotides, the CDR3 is TGTGCCAGCAGCCCCCACGACTACCGCCTCTCCTACGAGCAGTACTTC.

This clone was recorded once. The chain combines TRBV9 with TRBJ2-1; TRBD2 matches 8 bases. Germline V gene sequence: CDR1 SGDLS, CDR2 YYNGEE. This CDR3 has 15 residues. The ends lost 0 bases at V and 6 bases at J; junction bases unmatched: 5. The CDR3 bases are TGTGCCAGCAGCGTAGGGTCTAGCGGGTTCAATGAGCAGTTCTTC. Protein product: CASSVGSSGFNEQFF.

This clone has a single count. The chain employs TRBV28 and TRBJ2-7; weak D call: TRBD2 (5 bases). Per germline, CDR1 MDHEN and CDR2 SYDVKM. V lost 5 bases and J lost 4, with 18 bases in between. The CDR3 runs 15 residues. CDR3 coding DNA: TGTGCCAGCAGTCCCACTAGAAGTTATTCATACGAGCAGTACTTC. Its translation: CASSPTRSYSYEQYF.